A selection of T cell receptor beta chains follows, all from one sample in a study of T cells in Graves' hyperthyroidism and ophthalmopathy. TCRdb re-derived calls from the multiplex PCR reads in MiXCR, one entry per CDR3 protein. The sample yields 600,000 to 750,000 distinct CDR3 sequences, around a sixth seen once. The sequencing input was blood. These TCRs come from a man aged 45-65 years with Graves' hyperthyroidism. Each CDR3 is given with its conserved first and last residue. Each record gives: J gene, clone size, D gene, V gene, CDR3 protein, CDR3 DNA. D genes are given only for firm matches. Some rows have no size entry. The others give once, few or many, or a class for an expanded clone.

TRBJ1-2,-,TRBD1,TRBV12-3/TRBV12-4,CASSTIGQGYYGYTF,TGTGCCAGCAGTACCATTGGACAGGGATATTATGGCTACACCTTC
TRBJ2-5,few,-,TRBV5-1,CASSLDWSRETQYF,TGCGCCAGCAGCTTGGATTGGTCACGGGAGACCCAGTACTTC
TRBJ1-1,few,-,TRBV6-2/TRBV6-3,CASRDGGGSTEAFF,TGTGCCAGCAGGGATGGTGGGGGCAGCACTGAAGCTTTCTTT
TRBJ1-2,-,-,TRBV5-1,CASSLGPGDHGYTF,TGCGCCAGCAGCCTGGGCCCGGGGGATCATGGCTACACCTTC
TRBJ2-7,-,-,TRBV3-1,CASSPRPGLFYEQYF,TGTGCCAGCAGCCCCCGACCCGGTTTGTTTTACGAGCAGTACTTC
TRBJ2-3,-,-,TRBV28,CASSLLGDNTDTQYF,TGTGCCAGCAGTTTATTGGGGGACAACACAGATACGCAGTATTTT
TRBJ2-7,-,-,TRBV7-6,CASSSHIDRSNEQYF,TGTGCCAGCAGCTCCCATATAGACAGGTCCAACGAGCAGTACTTC
TRBJ1-1,many,-,TRBV10-3,CAISEPGRNTEAFF,TGTGCCATCAGTGAGCCCGGACGGAACACTGAAGCTTTCTTT
TRBJ1-4,many,-,TRBV11-2,CASSLVRGTATNEKLFF,TGTGCCAGCAGCTTAGTGCGGGGGACCGCAACTAATGAAAAACTGTTTTTT
TRBJ1-1,-,TRBD1,TRBV18,CASSSGTGAFTEAFF,TGTGCCAGCTCATCCGGGACAGGGGCGTTTACTGAAGCTTTCTTT
TRBJ2-1,-,TRBD2,TRBV4-1,CASSQQLAGVYNEQFF,TGCGCCAGCAGCCAACAACTAGCGGGGGTCTACAATGAGCAGTTCTTC
TRBJ1-4,-,-,TRBV9,CASSVSTNEKLFF,TGTGCCAGCAGCGTTTCAACTAATGAAAAACTGTTTTTT
TRBJ1-3,-,-,TRBV25-1,CASSVSGQPDTIYF,TGTGCCAGCAGTGTCTCGGGCCAACCGGACACCATATATTTT
TRBJ2-1,many,-,TRBV5-1,CASSYMDTNEQFF,TGCGCCAGCAGCTATATGGACACGAATGAGCAGTTCTTC
TRBJ2-3,many,TRBD2,TRBV27,CASSLVAGVGTDTQYF,TGTGCCAGCAGTTTAGTAGCGGGAGTCGGCACAGATACGCAGTATTTT
TRBJ2-3,many,-,TRBV20-1,CSARVKGPPVPDTQYF,TGCAGTGCTAGAGTTAAGGGTCCGCCGGTCCCAGATACGCAGTATTTT
TRBJ2-7,many,TRBD2,TRBV19,CASSIGGISSYEQYF,TGTGCCAGTAGTATCGGGGGGATAAGCTCCTACGAGCAGTACTTC
TRBJ2-5,many,TRBD1,TRBV24-1,CATSAADRVETQYF,TGTGCCACCAGTGCCGCCGACAGGGTTGAGACCCAGTACTTC
TRBJ2-5,-,TRBD2,TRBV28,CASSLTSGRAQYF,TGTGCCAGCAGTTTGACCAGCGGGAGGGCCCAGTACTTC